This T cell receptor beta chain emerged from a study of T cells in localized non-small cell lung cancer. This table comes from immunoSEQ multiplex PCR, and its TCRdb copy is limited to in-frame clones, with some not included. The sample shows tens of thousands of clones, about 92% of them seen only once. There are 17 residues in the CDR3. In germline, CDR1 is MDHEN, CDR2 SYDVKM. V was shortened by 4 bases and J by 1 base, with 17 bases between the two germline ends. Sequenced here: peripheral blood, sampled before any cancer treatment. The origin of this receptor is a female donor older than 55 with stage I lung adenocarcinoma. This chain links TRBV28 with TRBJ2-4; D is possibly TRBD2 (6 bases). CDR3 amino acids: CASSSPGRSWAKNIQYF. The CDR3 DNA reads as TGTGCCAGCAGTTCTCCAGGGAGGAGTTGGGCCAAAAACATTCAGTACTTC.